Reported below is one T cell receptor (beta chain). Its cognate antigen is unknown. The data were taken from a study of T cell responses to AZD1222 COVID-19 vaccine. Study-level points and caveats: The study identified only 6 or 7 AZD1222 recipients as seropositive at baseline. There were repertoire samples only from the period after the peak T cell response. Clonal diversity was possibly underestimated; the donors were predominantly white British and more often female. At 160-218 and 743-854, vaccine-associated CD4 TCRs were dominant, and they spanned spike.

Clones were sequenced by immunoSEQ multiplex PCR, and TCRdb holds only the in-frame ones, with some missing. The data hold roughly 78,000 clones, with about 82% observed a single time. The germline V and J ends were trimmed by 4 bases and 1 base, with 14 bases remaining between them. CDR3 length: 16 residues. Germline assignment: CDR1 LGHDT and CDR2 YNNKEL (reference sequence). The TCR originated in an adult in good health. The sample here was peripheral blood, taken on day 0 of AZD1222 vaccination. The chain employs TRBV3-1 (or the pseudogene TRBV3-2) and TRBJ1-5, with a possible D match to TRBD1 (6 bases). CDR3 coding DNA: TGTGCCAGCAGCCCAAATTACGGACAGAGCAATCAGCCCCAGCATTTT. Residues: CASSPNYGQSNQPQHF.